The next 30 T cell receptor beta chains were all read from a single sample in a study of long-term antiretroviral therapy in people with HIV. The assay, immunoSEQ v3.0, was run at survey level. Sequenced by immunoSEQ multiplex PCR; TCRdb stores in-frame clones only, minus some. The sample consists of roughly 15,000 clones, over 70% of them appearing once. Specimen: unsorted PBMCs, collected less than 1.3 years before starting antiretroviral therapy. These receptor sequences come from a man between 25 and 39 years old with HIV.

The chain recombines TRBV9 with TRBJ2-3; D is perhaps TRBD2 (5 bases). Germline-derived CDR1 and CDR2 are SGDLS and YYNGEE. This CDR3 contains 15 residues. The ends were cut back, 1 base at V and 2 bases at J, with 11 bases in the middle. In nucleotides, the CDR3 is TGTGCCAGCAGCGTAACCGGGGTTTACACAGATACGCAGTATTTT. It specifies CASSVTGVYTDTQYF.

V and J are TRBV12-1 and TRBJ2-5; the DNA was not used to check the table's D call, TRBD2. TRBV12-1 is a pseudogene segment. The CDR3 consists of 13 residues. CDR3 DNA: TGTGCCAGCAGCCCCCTAGCGGAAGAGACCCAGTACTTC. Protein sequence: CASSPLAEETQYF.

The chain couples TRBV7-3 to TRBJ2-3, with 16 bases identical to TRBD2. The germline gives CDR1 SGHTA, CDR2 FQGTGA. The CDR3 has 20 residues. V dropped 4 bases and J dropped 0; count of bases not matched to a gene: 10. DNA of the CDR3: TGTGCCAGCAGCTCCTCCGGGACTAGCGGGGGGGCATTCAGCACAGATACGCAGTATTTT. Translation gives CASSSSGTSGGAFSTDTQYF.

The chain recombines TRBV6-5 with TRBJ1-2; 7 positions agree with TRBD1. Germline trimming cut 4 bases from V and 5 bases from J; bases unmatched to any gene: 4. The CDR3 runs to 13 residues. CDR1 and CDR2 (germline): MNHEY, SVGAGI. The CDR3 DNA follows: TGTGCCAGCAGTTTGGGACAGCAATATGGCTACACCTTC. Protein sequence: CASSLGQQYGYTF.

This clone was picked up a small number of times. The V gene is TRBV6-1, the J gene TRBJ2-7; D gene unclear. V lost 8 bases, J lost 2 bases, and 13 bases lay in between. The CDR3 totals 13 residues. The germline CDR1 and CDR2 sequences are MNHNS and SASEGT. CDR3 protein: CASRRLTTYEQYF. The CDR3 nucleotides are TGTGCCAGCCGGAGACTTACCACCTACGAGCAGTACTTC.

The sample holds a few counts of this clone. This chain links TRBV10-3 with TRBJ1-1; D unclear. The ends were cut back, 11 bases at V and 4 bases at J, with 20 bases in the middle. The CDR3 is 14 residues long. Germline CDR1 is ENHRY and CDR2 is SYGVKD. The CDR3 loop reads CASSPDLSGTEAFF. CDR3 nucleotide sequence: TGTGCCTCCAGCCCCGACCTCTCGGGCACTGAAGCTTTCTTT.

The chain couples TRBV6-5 to TRBJ2-1; D ambiguous. Germline V gene data show CDR1 as MNHEY and CDR2 as SVGAGI. V lost 6 bases and J lost 7, with 10 bases in between. The CDR3 consists of 12 residues. The CDR3 nucleotides are TGTGCCAGCAGAAGCTGGGATAATGAGCAGTTCTTC. Translated: CASRSWDNEQFF.

The rearrangement joins TRBV5-1 to TRBJ2-7; 8 nucleotides agree with TRBD2. Germline V gives CDR1 SGHRS, CDR2 YFSETQ. The CDR3 extends over 15 amino acids. J gave up 1 base and V 1 base, and 4 bases lay outside the gene matches. CDR3 residues: CASSLMPSGSYEQYF. Here the CDR3 DNA reads TGCGCCAGCAGCTTGATGCCTAGCGGGTCCTACGAGCAGTACTTC.

This chain connects TRBV27 to TRBJ1-1, with D possibly TRBD1 on 6 matching bases. The CDR3 spans 16 residues. Looked up from germline, CDR1 is MNHEY and CDR2 is SMNVEV (reference sequence). V was cut by 5 bases and J by 11 bases, with 27 bases left in between. CDR3 region: CASSPNFSGVQLAAFF. The CDR3, as DNA: TGTGCCAGCAGTCCCAACTTCTCAGGGGTCCAACTGGCGGCTTTCTTT.

The gene calls are TRBV5-5 and TRBJ2-7, with 10 bases fitting TRBD1. The CDR3 has 15 residues. Per germline, CDR1 SGHKS and CDR2 YYEKEE (reference sequence). J lost 7 bases, V lost 3 bases, and 10 bases had no gene match. This chain's CDR3 is CASSWGQGHFGEQYF. DNA for the CDR3: TGTGCCAGCAGCTGGGGACAGGGGCACTTTGGGGAGCAGTACTTC.

The rearrangement uses TRBV6-1 and TRBJ2-5, with 7 bases that match TRBD2. Germline CDR1 is MNHNS and CDR2 is SASEGT. CDR3 length: 13 amino acids. J was trimmed by 1 base and V by 8 bases; bases with no gene match: 4. The CDR3 loop reads CASGRVFQETQYF. The DNA of the CDR3 is TGTGCCAGCGGGAGGGTATTCCAAGAGACCCAGTACTTC.

This sequence joins TRBV5-1 and TRBJ2-2, with a possible D match to TRBD1 (5 bases). Trimming pared 6 bases from V and 6 bases from J, leaving 12 bases between. Germline V gives CDR1 SGHRS, CDR2 YFSETQ. The CDR3 is 13 residues long. The CDR3 sequence is CASTESGPGELFF. DNA of the CDR3: TGCGCCAGCACCGAATCAGGGCCCGGGGAGCTGTTTTTT.

The J gene is TRBJ2-6, the V gene TRBV19, with TRBD1 as a possible D gene (6 bases). The CDR3 loop spans 15 amino acids. CDR1 and CDR2 from the germline V gene are LNHDA and SQIVND (reference sequence). V lost 1 base, J lost 4 bases, and 8 bases lay in between. CDR3 sequence reads: CASSIAGDGANVLTF. The CDR3, as DNA: TGTGCCAGTAGTATAGCAGGGGACGGGGCCAACGTCCTGACTTTC.

This chain connects TRBV29-1 to TRBJ2-1; 13 bases agree with TRBD2. The CDR3 sequence is 16 residues long. Germline CDR1 and CDR2: SQVTM and ANQGSEA. V gave up 2 bases and J gave up 8 bases; unmatched junction bases: 9. The CDR3 DNA follows: TGCAGCGTTGAACCGTTCACCGGACTAGCGGGAGATGAGCAGTTCTTC. Protein: CSVEPFTGLAGDEQFF.

The chain links TRBV6-1 to TRBJ1-4; no clear D gene. V lost 1 base and J 14 bases, leaving 11 bases between the germline ends. Germline V gene lookup returns CDR1 MNHNS and CDR2 SASEGT. CDR3 length: 12 residues. CDR3 DNA sequence: TGTGCCAGCAGTGAAGACTGGCCGGGTCTGTTTTTT. This encodes CASSEDWPGLFF.

The chain couples TRBV4-2 to TRBJ2-7; TRBD1 matches at 9 bases. The CDR3 covers 15 residues. CDR1 and CDR2 (germline): LGHNA, YNFKEQ. The V gene end was trimmed by 2 bases and the J gene end by 5 bases; junction bases not matched to a gene: 7. Here the CDR3 reads CASSQTTGGPDEQYF. In nucleotides, the CDR3 is TGTGCCAGCAGCCAAACCACAGGGGGCCCGGACGAGCAGTACTTC.

By proportion, this clone is large. The chain couples TRBV6-6 to TRBJ1-3; tentative D call: TRBD1 (5 bases). The CDR3 is made up of 16 amino acids. The V end was cut by 6 bases, the J end by 0 bases, with 15 bases between. The germline CDR1 and CDR2 sequences are MNHNY and SVGAGI (reference sequence). This chain's CDR3 is CASSLRGTDSGNTIYF. CDR3 coding DNA: TGTGCCAGCAGCTTGCGGGGGACCGACTCTGGAAACACCATATATTTT.

The chain combines TRBV4-2 with TRBJ1-1; 9 bases agree with TRBD1. J gave up 0 bases and V 3 bases, and 5 bases lay outside the gene matches. This CDR3 region has 16 residues. Germline values: CDR1 LGHNA, CDR2 YNFKEQ. CDR3 residues: CASSHPTGGMNTEAFF. In nucleotides, the CDR3 is TGTGCCAGCAGCCACCCGACAGGGGGTATGAACACTGAAGCTTTCTTT.

This chain connects TRBV4-3 to TRBJ1-2; D perhaps matches TRBD1 (6 bases). The V end lost 1 base, the J end lost 3 bases, and 15 bases lay between the germline ends. Per germline, CDR1 LGHNA and CDR2 YSLEER. The CDR3 extends over 16 amino acids. The CDR3, as DNA: TGCGCCAGCAGCCAAGGGGTTTACGGGGGCGACTATGGCTACACCTTC. This gives the protein CASSQGVYGGDYGYTF.

This chain links TRBV28 with TRBJ1-1, with D unclear. The CDR3 totals 11 residues. Germline V CDR1 and CDR2: MDHEN, SYDVKM. Trimming cost V 6 bases and J 10 bases, with 12 bases left between them. CDR3 in DNA: TGTGCCAGCAGCCGACTCGGCGGAGCTTTCTTT. It is translated as CASSRLGGAFF. The entire variable domain, with the rest obtained from reference TRBV28 and TRBJ1-1, is as follows: DVKVTQSSRYLVKRTGEKVFLECVQDMDHENMFWYRQDPGLGLRLIYFSYDVKMKEKGDIPEGYSVSREKKERFSLILESASTNQTSMYLCASSRLGGAFFGQGTRLTVV.

The rearrangement links TRBV5-1 to TRBJ2-1; the match to TRBD2 covers 10 bases. The CDR3 length is 16 residues. Per germline, CDR1 SGHRS and CDR2 YFSETQ. The J segment lost 5 bases and the V segment lost 3 bases, leaving 8 bases of the junction unmatched. CDR3 loop: CASSWPAGGPDNEQFF. The CDR3 DNA follows: TGCGCCAGCAGCTGGCCAGCGGGGGGGCCCGACAATGAGCAGTTCTTC.

The chain employs TRBV30 and TRBJ2-1, with D possibly being TRBD1 (6 bases). V was pared by 4 bases and J by 2 bases, with 12 bases between. The CDR3 extends over 14 amino acids. Per germline, CDR1 GTSNPN and CDR2 SVGIG (reference sequence). CDR3 sequence: CAWTAGQTYNEQFF. As DNA, the CDR3 is TGTGCCTGGACCGCCGGACAGACCTACAATGAGCAGTTCTTC. The whole variable domain, remainder taken from reference TRBV30 and TRBJ2-1, is SQTIHQWPATLVQPVGSPLSLECTVEGTSNPNLYWYRQAAGRGLQLLFYSVGIGQISSEVPQNLSASRPQDRQFILSSKKLLLSDSGFYLCAWTAGQTYNEQFFGPGTRLTVL.

The rearrangement links TRBV5-1 to TRBJ1-6, with 7 bases matching TRBD1. This CDR3 has 15 amino acids. The trim removed 2 bases at V and 3 bases at J, leaving 2 bases unmatched. Germline V gene data show CDR1 as SGHRS and CDR2 as YFSETQ. CDR3 nucleotide sequence: TGCGCCAGCAGCTTCGGACAGGTCTATAATTCACCCCTCCACTTT. Encoded protein: CASSFGQVYNSPLHF.

V is TRBV28 and J is TRBJ1-2, with 7 bases fitting TRBD1. This CDR3 spans 14 amino acids. V was pared by 2 bases and J by 8 bases, with 8 bases of the junction left unmatched. Per germline, CDR1 MDHEN and CDR2 SYDVKM. This chain's CDR3 is CASSLLRQGRGYTF. The CDR3 DNA sequence: TGTGCCAGCAGTTTACTGAGACAGGGCCGAGGCTACACCTTC.

The chain recombines TRBV7-6 with TRBJ2-3; 8 bases are a match to TRBD2. The CDR3 has 15 residues. Germline V gene lookup returns CDR1 SGHVS and CDR2 FNYEAQ. Trimming at V came to 5 bases and at J to 5 bases, leaving 9 bases not matched to a gene. The CDR3 spells CASSPKAGVGDTQYF. CDR3 coding DNA: TGTGCCAGCAGCCCCAAAGCGGGGGTGGGAGATACGCAGTATTTT.

This clone turned up a few times. V gene TRBV19 combines with J gene TRBJ1-5, with D unclear. Germline V gives CDR1 LNHDA, CDR2 SQIVND (reference sequence). The V and J ends lost 6 bases and 3 bases respectively, with 9 bases between them. CDR3 size: 13 residues. The CDR3 DNA reads as TGTGCCAGTAGGTCGTGGAACAATCAGCCCCAGCATTTT. It yields the protein CASRSWNNQPQHF.

This clone was seen a few times. The chain recombines TRBV7-9 with TRBJ1-2; possibly TRBD1 for D (5 bases). Trimming pared 1 base from V and 4 bases from J, leaving 13 bases between. The germline gives CDR1 SEHNR, CDR2 FQNEAQ (reference sequence). This CDR3 is built from 15 residues. CDR3 sequence reads: CASSLGEARVYGYTF. The CDR3 nucleotides are TGTGCCAGCAGCTTAGGGGAGGCCAGGGTCTATGGCTACACCTTC.

V is TRBV9 and J is TRBJ1-2, with D unclear. V was pared by 6 bases and J by 8 bases, with 17 bases between. Germline loops: CDR1 SGDLS, CDR2 YYNGEE. This CDR3 is built from 13 residues. The CDR3 spells CASTPTGLEGYTF. In DNA, the CDR3 is TGTGCCAGCACCCCAACGGGCCTAGAGGGCTACACCTTC. The variable domain in full, with the rest retrieved from reference TRBV9 and TRBJ1-2, is DSGVTQTPKHLITATGQRVTLRCSPRSGDLSVYWYQQSLDQGLQFLIQYYNGEERAKGNILERFSAQQFPDLHSELNLSSLELGDSALYFCASTPTGLEGYTFGSGTRLTVV.

The chain couples TRBV2 to TRBJ2-1; perhaps TRBD2 as D (6 bases). Trimming pared 7 bases from V and 5 bases from J, leaving 15 bases between. CDR3 length: 14 amino acids. Germline CDR1 reads SNHLY; CDR2 reads FYNNEI. CDR3 sequence (DNA): TGTGCCAGCAAGTTTCGGGGGATCAACAATGAGCAGTTCTTC. Its translation: CASKFRGINNEQFF.

The chain uses TRBV6-5 and TRBJ2-7; a possible D gene is TRBD2 (5 bases). CDR3 length: 13 amino acids. Trimming pared 5 bases from V and 3 bases from J, leaving 11 bases between. Germline V gene data show CDR1 as MNHEY and CDR2 as SVGAGI. The CDR3 region is CASSLRRYYEQYF. In nucleotides, the CDR3 is TGTGCCAGCAGTCTTCGGAGGTACTACGAGCAGTACTTC.